The rows below give T cell receptor beta chains drawn from one sample of a study of blood T cell repertoires in COVID-19. Repertoires were generated with immunoSEQ multiplex PCR, while TCRdb's copy carries only in-frame clones and drops some. Of about 150,000 clones listed, 80% to 85% were seen once; the top ten hold roughly 4.9%. Sequencing was carried out using PBMCs or T cells enriched from blood (not recorded which). The receptors here all came from a man in his 70s who had been exposed to COVID-19. CDR3s leave out the opening cysteine and the closing phenylalanine or tryptophan.

V,J,CDR3
TRBV7-2,TRBJ2-7,ASSSQGSYEQY
TRBV19,TRBJ1-4,ASRPGPATNEKLF
TRBV2,TRBJ2-1,ASSEGTLQGTSYNEQF
TRBV24-1,TRBJ2-1,ATSGGGHNEQF
TRBV7-2,TRBJ2-3,ASSLLGGGPTDTQY
TRBV3-1/TRBV3-2,TRBJ2-2,ASSPGQGYNTGELF
TRBV9,TRBJ2-2,ASSQVDGGELF
TRBV28,TRBJ2-7,ASISRGEQY
TRBV7-7,TRBJ2-2,ASSLRAGGPLGELF
TRBV28,TRBJ1-6,ASSTGTGGFSPLH
TRBV30,TRBJ1-2,ARDRVIFDGYT
TRBV7-2,TRBJ2-1,ASSYRQQDNNEQF
TRBV12-3/TRBV12-4,TRBJ2-7,ASSRGQYEQY
TRBV5-4,TRBJ1-3,ASSLGALKEGNTIY
TRBV2,TRBJ2-5,ASSVSGTSGETQY
TRBV5-8,TRBJ2-5,ASSSPRGGQETQY
TRBV24-1,TRBJ1-1,ATVRSLNTEAF
TRBV3-1/TRBV3-2,TRBJ2-1,ASSPGLAGPGEQF
TRBV11-3,TRBJ2-1,ASSPGTGSYNEQF
TRBV12-3/TRBV12-4,TRBJ1-2,ASTTASYGYT
TRBV13,TRBJ2-7,ASSQGGEQY
TRBV29-1,TRBJ1-2,SVLTGNYGYT
TRBV5-1,TRBJ1-1,ASSSLGVQGTEAF
TRBV2,TRBJ2-7,ASNRVRGVDEQY
TRBV20-1,TRBJ1-1,SASPFRREVSTEAF
TRBV11-2,TRBJ1-2,ASSLEERTNYGYT
TRBV11-3,TRBJ1-1,ASSVLDRSAF
TRBV7-6,TRBJ1-1,ASSLNRGNTEAF
TRBV5-1,TRBJ2-2,ASSVPSGVNTGELF
TRBV28,TRBJ1-1,ASITGQGEAF
TRBV6-5,TRBJ1-1,ASSYGGAQSTEAF
TRBV27,TRBJ2-5,ASSSRTGQETQY
TRBV6-6,TRBJ2-5,ASRFPVASGVETQY
TRBV20-1,TRBJ1-5,SASPGTGGQPQH
TRBV19,TRBJ2-7,ASSSGTGASYEQY
TRBV29-1,TRBJ2-4,SVEGQGGYIQY
TRBV2,TRBJ1-1,ASRRRRATEAF
TRBV9,TRBJ2-1,ASSQTSGLVNEQF
TRBV2,TRBJ2-1,ASRGLAGRGEQF
TRBV6-5,TRBJ2-2,ASRASPGGWLF
TRBV7-8,TRBJ2-7,ASSDRTRAGWY
TRBV19,TRBJ1-1,ASSITGTNSEAF
TRBV4-3,TRBJ2-2,ASSQGHSNTGELF
TRBV28,TRBJ1-2,ASSGDRSGYGYT
TRBV28,TRBJ1-2,ASSFKAGVTGGYT
TRBV5-1,TRBJ2-7,ASSSGTGGFDEQY
TRBV19,TRBJ1-1,ASSKTGTGNTEAF
TRBV5-1,TRBJ2-3,ASSHRDTTDTQY
TRBV5-6,TRBJ1-1,ASIKTGNTEAF
TRBV5-5,TRBJ2-2,ASSPGQGRVGELF
TRBV24-1,TRBJ1-1,ATTRGTGNFTNTEAF
TRBV4-2,TRBJ1-2,ASSQATDYGYT
TRBV7-3,TRBJ1-2,ASSPPGGQGSGRT